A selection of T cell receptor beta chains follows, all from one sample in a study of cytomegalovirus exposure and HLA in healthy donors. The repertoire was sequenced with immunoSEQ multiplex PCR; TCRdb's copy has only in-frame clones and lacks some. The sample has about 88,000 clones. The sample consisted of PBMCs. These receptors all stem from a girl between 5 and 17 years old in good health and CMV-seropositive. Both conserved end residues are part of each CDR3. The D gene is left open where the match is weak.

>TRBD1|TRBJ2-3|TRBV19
CASSLRTGKRADTQYF
TGTGCCAGTAGTCTGAGGACAGGGAAAAGGGCAGATACGCAGTATTTT
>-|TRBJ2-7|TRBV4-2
CASSQVRGSSYEQYF
TGTGCCAGCAGCCAAGTCCGGGGGTCCTCCTACGAGCAGTACTTC
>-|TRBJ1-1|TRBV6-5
CASSRETGEAFF
TGTGCCAGCAGTAGAGAGACAGGTGAAGCTTTCTTT
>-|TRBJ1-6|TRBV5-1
CASSLGSGTPLHF
TGCGCCAGCAGCTTGGGGTCGGGGACACCCCTACACTTT
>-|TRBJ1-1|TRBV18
CASSPQNGEAFF
TGTGCCAGCTCACCACAGAACGGTGAAGCTTTCTTT
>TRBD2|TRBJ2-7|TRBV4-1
CASRYIAGDAYEQYF
TGCGCCAGCAGGTACATAGCGGGGGACGCCTACGAGCAGTACTTC
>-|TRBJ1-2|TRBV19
CASRVGGIPGYTF
TGTGCCAGTAGGGTAGGAGGAATCCCTGGCTACACCTTC
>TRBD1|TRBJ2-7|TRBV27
CASSRLRDRGGYEQYF
TGTGCCAGCAGCAGACTCCGGGACAGGGGTGGCTACGAGCAGTACTTC
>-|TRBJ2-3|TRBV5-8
CASSLDSRGSSDTQYF
TGTGCCAGCAGCTTGGACTCCCGCGGTTCCTCAGATACGCAGTATTTT
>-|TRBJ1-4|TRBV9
CASSVAGTTNEKLFF
TGTGCCAGCAGCGTAGCGGGTACAACTAATGAAAAACTGTTTTTT
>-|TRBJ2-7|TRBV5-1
CASSKTGTLNYEQYF
TGCGCCAGCAGCAAGACCGGGACACTTAACTACGAGCAGTACTTC
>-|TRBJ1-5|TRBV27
CASSRGWGINQPQHF
TGTGCCAGCAGCCGGGGGTGGGGGATCAATCAGCCCCAGCATTTT
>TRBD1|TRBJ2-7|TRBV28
CASIGTGGIYEQYF
TGTGCCAGCATTGGGACAGGGGGCATCTACGAGCAGTACTTC
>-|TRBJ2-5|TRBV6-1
CASSVVRQIQETQYF
TGTGCCAGCAGTGTGGTTCGACAGATCCAAGAGACCCAGTACTTC
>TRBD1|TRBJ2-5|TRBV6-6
CASSQDRGETQYF
TGTGCCAGCTCACAGGACAGGGGGGAGACCCAGTACTTC
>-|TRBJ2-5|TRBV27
CASSLSYRVRQETQYF
TGTGCCAGCAGTTTATCTTACAGGGTCAGACAAGAGACCCAGTACTTC
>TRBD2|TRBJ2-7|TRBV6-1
CASSEYSGGAGYF
TGTGCCAGCAGTGAGTATAGCGGGGGGGCTGGATACTTC
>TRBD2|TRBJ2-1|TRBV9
CASSTRTSSYNEQFF
TGTGCCAGCAGCACCAGGACTAGCTCCTACAATGAGCAGTTCTTC
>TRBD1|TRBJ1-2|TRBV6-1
CASSESLQGSGYTF
TGTGCCAGCAGTGAATCGTTACAGGGGAGCGGCTACACCTTC
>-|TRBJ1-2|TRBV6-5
CASSYSLPGDYGYTF
TGTGCCAGCAGTTACTCGCTCCCGGGGGACTATGGCTACACCTTC
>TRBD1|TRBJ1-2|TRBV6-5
CASSFSRDRAPYGYTF
TGTGCCAGCAGTTTTTCTCGGGACAGGGCCCCCTATGGCTACACCTTC
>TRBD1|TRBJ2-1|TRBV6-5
CASSTRTGPNEQFF
TGTGCCAGCAGTACCCGGACAGGCCCCAATGAGCAGTTCTTC
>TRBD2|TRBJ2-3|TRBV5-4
CASSPRGGRDTQYF
TGTGCCAGCAGCCCGCGGGGGGGCCGGGATACGCAGTATTTT
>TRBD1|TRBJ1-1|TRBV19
CASSAGGSAEAFF
TGTGCCAGTAGCGCAGGGGGCTCTGCTGAAGCTTTCTTT